This T cell receptor (beta chain) was sequenced during a study of cytomegalovirus exposure and HLA in healthy donors. Study results and caveats: A later analysis found first-cohort TCR clusters tended to co-occur in the 120 validation repertoires. The study designated 160 or so TCR beta chains cytomegalovirus-associated.

Generated by immunoSEQ multiplex PCR, the TCRdb table keeps only in-frame clones and is missing some. The sample holds approximately 300,000 clones; 86% are singletons and the top ten take under 0.85%. With regard to this clone: What it recognizes is unknown.

The length of the CDR3 is 14 residues. The germline V gene has CDR1 MGHRA and CDR2 YSYEKL. V lost 0 bases, J lost 6 bases, and 9 bases lay in between. The chain joins TRBV4-1 to TRBJ2-1; D not resolved. Sequencing was done on a sample of PBMCs. This clonotype originated in a woman aged 18-35 years in good health and CMV-seronegative. CDR3 coding DNA: TGCGCCAGCAGCCAAGATTTGAGCCCCAATGAGCAGTTCTTC. Amino acids: CASSQDLSPNEQFF.